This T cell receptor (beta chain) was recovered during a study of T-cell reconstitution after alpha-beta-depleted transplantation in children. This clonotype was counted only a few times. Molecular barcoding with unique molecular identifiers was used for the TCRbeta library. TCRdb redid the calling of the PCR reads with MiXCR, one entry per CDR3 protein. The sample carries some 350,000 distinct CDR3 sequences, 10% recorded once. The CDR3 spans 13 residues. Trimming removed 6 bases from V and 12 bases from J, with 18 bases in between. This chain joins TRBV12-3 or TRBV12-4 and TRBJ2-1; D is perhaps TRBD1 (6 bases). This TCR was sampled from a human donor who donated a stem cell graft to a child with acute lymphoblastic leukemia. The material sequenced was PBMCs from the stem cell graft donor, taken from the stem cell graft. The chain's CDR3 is CASSQDSPQGQFF. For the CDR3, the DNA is TGTGCCAGCAGCCAGGACAGCCCACAGGGGCAGTTCTTC.